The 21 T cell receptor beta chains below come from one sample, sequenced in a study of T cells in Graves' hyperthyroidism and ophthalmopathy. The TCR beta CDR3 regions underwent amplification using RNA transcripts as the source. The HTBI primer set served for first-round RT-PCR of the TCR CDR3. Using its own MiXCR run on the multiplex PCR reads, TCRdb lists one record per CDR3 protein. The table includes 500,000 to 650,000 distinct CDR3 sequences, 11% to 15% detected once. The specimen was blood. These receptors were taken from a woman aged 35 to 49 with Graves' hyperthyroidism.

Notes on this clonotype: This sequence may be a read error, since a much larger clone differs from it by one base. The rearrangement joins TRBV10-2 to TRBJ2-1, with unresolved D. The germline gives CDR1 WSHSY, CDR2 SAAADI. V lost 6 bases and J lost 2, with 8 bases in between. The length of the CDR3 is 13 residues. The CDR3 bases are TGCGCCAGCAGAGCGAGCCCCTACAATGAGCAGTTCTTC. This codes for CASRASPYNEQFF.

This clonotype was counted ten times or more. The CDR3 DNA follows: TGCAGTGCGGCCCGGACGGAAGGCACCGGGGAGCTGTTTTTT. It codes for CSAARTEGTGELFF. The chain links TRBV20-1 to TRBJ2-2; D call uncertain. Trimming left V 6 bases short and J 4 bases short, with 15 bases between. CDR3 length: 14 amino acids. The germline CDR1 and CDR2 sequences are DFQATT and SNEGSKA (reference sequence).

This clonotype was detected a few times. The rearrangement uses TRBV20-1 and TRBJ2-3; the D gene could be TRBD1 or TRBD2 (6 bases each). CDR1 and CDR2 (germline): DFQATT, SNEGSKA (reference sequence). The CDR3 is made up of 14 amino acids. CDR3: CAMELAGDTDTQYF. The CDR3 nucleotides read TGCGCCATGGAACTAGCAGGGGACACAGATACGCAGTATTTT.

This clonotype was recorded many times. The CDR3 DNA follows: TGTGCCAGCAGTTTATTACAGGGGGTCGGCTACGAGCAGTACTTC. Protein sequence: CASSLLQGVGYEQYF. The chain carries TRBV12-3 or TRBV12-4 and TRBJ2-7; 8 nucleotides match TRBD1. CDR3 size: 15 residues. V gave up 2 bases and J gave up 3 bases; unmatched junction bases: 6.

The chain uses TRBV6-2 or TRBV6-3 and TRBJ2-5, with 8 bases lining up with TRBD2. The CDR3 length is 14 residues. Germline loops: CDR1 MNHEY, CDR2 SVGEGT. The CDR3 here is CATVASGLQETQYF. The CDR3, as DNA: TGTGCTACCGTGGCTAGCGGGCTACAAGAGACCCAGTACTTC.

The table lists this clonotype with a few counts. The chain has TRBV20-1 and TRBJ1-5; D not certain. Trimming removed 0 bases at V and 7 bases at J, with 13 bases between. CDR1 is DFQATT, CDR2 SNEGSKA, per germline (reference sequence). The CDR3 totals 14 residues. The CDR3 sequence: CSARDFGNPQPQHF. For the CDR3, the DNA is TGCAGTGCTAGAGATTTTGGGAATCCACAGCCCCAGCATTTT.

This clonotype appeared many times. The chain has TRBV28 and TRBJ1-1; 9 nucleotides agree with TRBD1. The trim removed 6 bases at V and 3 bases at J, leaving 8 bases unmatched. Per the germline V gene, CDR1 is MDHEN and CDR2 is SYDVKM. The CDR3 runs to 15 residues. The CDR3: CASRVEQGADTEAFF. CDR3 bases: TGTGCCAGCAGAGTAGAACAGGGGGCGGACACTGAAGCTTTCTTT.

This clonotype was observed a few times. CDR3: CASRDPRAGELFF. The CDR3, as DNA: TGTGCCAGCCGGGACCCGAGGGCTGGGGAGCTGTTTTTT. The chain joins TRBV6-2 or TRBV6-3 to TRBJ2-2, with D possibly being TRBD1 or TRBD2 (5 bases each). The CDR3 has 13 amino acids. CDR1 and CDR2 from the germline V gene are MNHEY and SVGEGT. The ends were cut back, 8 bases at V and 8 bases at J, with 15 bases in the middle.

This clonotype was detected ten times or more. The chain recombines TRBV20-1 with TRBJ2-7, with D perhaps matching TRBD1 (5 bases). Germline CDR1 reads DFQATT; CDR2 reads SNEGSKA (reference sequence). This CDR3 is built from 14 residues. V lost 6 bases, J lost 0 bases, and 15 bases lay in between. CDR3 in amino acids: CSATVAGYSYEQYF. The CDR3, as DNA: TGCAGTGCAACCGTTGCAGGGTACTCCTACGAGCAGTACTTC.

This clonotype was counted ten times or more. The chain joins TRBV4-1 to TRBJ2-1; D remains ambiguous. Per the germline V gene, CDR1 is MGHRA and CDR2 is YSYEKL. The CDR3 loop spans 13 amino acids. V lost 1 base, J lost 8 bases, and 9 bases lay in between. The CDR3 coding sequence is TGCGCCAGCAGCCAAGGGGTTTCGTATGAGCAGTTCTTC. This encodes CASSQGVSYEQFF.

This sequence joins TRBV7-8 and TRBJ2-7; D possibly matches TRBD1 or TRBD2 (5 bases each). The V end was cut by 5 bases, the J end by 3 bases, with 17 bases between. This CDR3 has 15 residues. From germline, CDR1 is SGHVS and CDR2 FQNEAQ. The CDR3 DNA is TGTGCCAGCAGCCCGAGGGGCCACCAACTCTACGAGCAGTACTTC. It translates to CASSPRGHQLYEQYF. The full variable domain, rest sourced from reference TRBV7-8 and TRBJ2-7, is GAGVSQSPRYKVAKRGQDVALRCDPISGHVSLFWYQQALGQGPEFLTYFQNEAQLDKSGLPSDRFFAERPEGSVSTLKIQRTQQEDSAVYLCASSPRGHQLYEQYFGPGTRLTVT.

This clonotype was counted ten times or more. This chain joins TRBV20-1 and TRBJ2-7; D gene uncertain. V shed 2 bases and J shed 3 bases, with 20 bases lying between them. Germline loops: CDR1 DFQATT, CDR2 SNEGSKA (reference sequence). The CDR3 sequence is 16 residues long. The CDR3 region is CSARPRAGKRDYEQYF. In DNA, the CDR3 is TGCAGTGCTAGACCCAGAGCTGGGAAACGCGACTACGAGCAGTACTTC.

This clonotype was seen at least ten times. The chain recombines TRBV7-9 with TRBJ1-1; D is unresolved. The germline CDR1 and CDR2 sequences are SEHNR and FQNEAQ (reference sequence). The CDR3 sequence is 12 residues long. Trimming removed 5 bases from V and 0 bases from J, with 4 bases in between. The CDR3 is CASSPLNTEAFF. The CDR3 DNA is TGTGCCAGCAGCCCACTGAACACTGAAGCTTTCTTT.

J is TRBJ1-6 and V is TRBV9; no firm D call. The CDR3 runs 15 residues. CDR1 is SGDLS, CDR2 YYNGEE, per germline. Trimming removed 4 bases at V and 10 bases at J, with 18 bases between. CDR3 in DNA: TGTGCCAGCAGCCCCGCGGAGGGCGAGCGGTCACCCCTCCACTTT. Protein: CASSPAEGERSPLHF.

This clonotype was recorded at least ten times. The V and J genes are TRBV28 and TRBJ1-2; D uncertain. The germline V gene encodes CDR1 MDHEN and CDR2 SYDVKM. The CDR3 is 14 amino acids. Trimming removed 1 base from V and 2 bases from J, with 8 bases in between. The CDR3 nucleotides read TGTGCCAGCAGTTTATCTGGCGGGAACTATGGCTACACCTTC. Protein: CASSLSGGNYGYTF.

Comment on this clonotype: It may be a read error: a sequence one base away is much more abundant. V and J are TRBV30 and TRBJ2-3; D is unclear. The germline V gene encodes CDR1 GTSNPN and CDR2 SVGIG (reference sequence). The CDR3 is 16 amino acids. Trimming took off 5 bases at V and 2 bases at J, with 20 bases between the two ends. CDR3 nucleotide sequence: TGTGCCTGGGGTGACCGGCAGCTCTCCTTCACAGATACGCAGTATTTT. The encoded protein is CAWGDRQLSFTDTQYF.

This clonotype was picked up many times. The chain uses TRBV18 and TRBJ1-1, with D hard to call. The CDR3 runs to 14 residues. Germline V gene data show CDR1 as KGHSH and CDR2 as LQKENI. The V gene lost 4 bases and the J gene lost 3 bases, with 12 bases spanning the gap. The CDR3 sequence is CASSLVSRDTEAFF. In nucleotides, the CDR3 is TGTGCCAGCTCACTAGTGTCGAGGGACACTGAAGCTTTCTTT.

This clonotype was seen at least ten times. The V gene is TRBV12-3 or TRBV12-4, the J gene TRBJ2-3, with D hard to call. V lost 5 bases and J lost 7, with 10 bases in between. The CDR3 covers 12 residues. This CDR3 reads CASSLWLNTQYF. The CDR3 DNA reads as TGTGCCAGCAGTCTTTGGCTGAATACGCAGTATTTT.

V gene TRBV15 combines with J gene TRBJ2-2, with 9 nucleotides matching TRBD1. Unmatched junction bases numbered 10, after V lost 5 bases and J lost 3 bases. The CDR3 is 17 amino acids. The V gene's germline CDR1 is LNHNV and CDR2 YYDKDF (reference sequence). The CDR3 reads CATSYPPGQGHTGELFF. The CDR3 DNA is TGTGCCACCAGCTACCCTCCGGGACAGGGACACACCGGGGAGCTGTTTTTT.

This clonotype was recorded at least ten times. The chain recombines TRBV6-1 with TRBJ2-7; TRBD2 matches at 11 bases. The CDR3 loop spans 15 amino acids. The J segment lost 7 bases and the V segment lost 2 bases, leaving 7 bases of the junction unmatched. The germline CDR1 and CDR2 sequences are MNHNS and SASEGT. CDR3: CASSEPGLAVREQYF. The CDR3 bases are TGTGCCAGCAGTGAACCGGGACTAGCGGTTCGGGAGCAGTACTTC.

There are many counts of this clonotype. The J gene is TRBJ2-7, the V gene TRBV3-1, with D possibly being TRBD1 (6 bases). V lost 8 bases and J 6 bases, leaving 11 bases between the germline ends. Germline CDR1 LGHDT, CDR2 YNNKEL (reference sequence). The CDR3 runs 11 residues. The CDR3 region has the DNA TGTGCCAGCGGGGGCCCGAGCGAGCAGTACTTC. Its translation is CASGGPSEQYF.